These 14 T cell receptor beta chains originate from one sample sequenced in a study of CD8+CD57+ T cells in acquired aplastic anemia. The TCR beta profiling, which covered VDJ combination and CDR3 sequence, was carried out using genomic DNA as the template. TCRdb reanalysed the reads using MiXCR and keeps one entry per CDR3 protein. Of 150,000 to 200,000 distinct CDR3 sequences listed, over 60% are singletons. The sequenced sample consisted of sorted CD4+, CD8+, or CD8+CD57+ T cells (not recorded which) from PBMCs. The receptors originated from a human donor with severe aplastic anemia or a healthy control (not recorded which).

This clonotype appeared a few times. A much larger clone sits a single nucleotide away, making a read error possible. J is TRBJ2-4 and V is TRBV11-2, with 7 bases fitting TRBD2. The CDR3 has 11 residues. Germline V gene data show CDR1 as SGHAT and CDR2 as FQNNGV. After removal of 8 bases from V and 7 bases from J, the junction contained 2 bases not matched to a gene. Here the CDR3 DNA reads TGTGCCAGCGCGCGGGGGAACATTCAGTACTTC. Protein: CASARGNIQYF.

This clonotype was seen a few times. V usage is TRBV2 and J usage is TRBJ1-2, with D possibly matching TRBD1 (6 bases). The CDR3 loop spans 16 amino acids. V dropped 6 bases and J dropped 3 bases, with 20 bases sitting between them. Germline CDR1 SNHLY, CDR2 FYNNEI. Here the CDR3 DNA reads TGTGCCAGCAGCACACAGGGAGGAGTTGGTTACTATGGCTACACCTTC. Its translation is CASSTQGGVGYYGYTF.

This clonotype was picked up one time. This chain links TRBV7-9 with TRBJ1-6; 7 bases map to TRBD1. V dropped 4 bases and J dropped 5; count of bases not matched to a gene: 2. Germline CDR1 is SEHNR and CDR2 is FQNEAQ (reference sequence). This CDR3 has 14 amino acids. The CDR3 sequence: CASSSDRDNSPLHF. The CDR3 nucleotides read TGTGCCAGCAGCTCAGACAGGGATAATTCACCCCTCCACTTT.

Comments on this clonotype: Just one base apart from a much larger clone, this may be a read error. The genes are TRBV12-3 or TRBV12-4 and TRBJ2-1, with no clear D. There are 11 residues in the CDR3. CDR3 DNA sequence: TGTGCCAGCAGTTTTGAAATGGAGCAGTCCTTC. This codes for CASSFEMEQSF.

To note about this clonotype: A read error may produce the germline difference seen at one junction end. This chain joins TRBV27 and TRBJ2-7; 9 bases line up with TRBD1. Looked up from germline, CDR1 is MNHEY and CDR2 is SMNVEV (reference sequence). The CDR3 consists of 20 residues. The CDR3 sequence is CASSVSLGQGQRERVDEQYF. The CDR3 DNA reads TGTGCCAGCAGTGTATCCCTGGGACAGGGCCAAAGGGAGCGAGTAGACGAGCAGTACTTC.

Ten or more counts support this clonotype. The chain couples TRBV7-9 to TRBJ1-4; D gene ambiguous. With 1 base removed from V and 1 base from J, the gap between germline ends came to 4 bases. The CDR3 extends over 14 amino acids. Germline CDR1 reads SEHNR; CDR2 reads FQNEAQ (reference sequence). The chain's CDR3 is CASSLVLTNEKLFF. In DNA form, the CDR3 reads TGTGCCAGCAGCTTAGTTTTAACTAATGAAAAACTGTTTTTT.

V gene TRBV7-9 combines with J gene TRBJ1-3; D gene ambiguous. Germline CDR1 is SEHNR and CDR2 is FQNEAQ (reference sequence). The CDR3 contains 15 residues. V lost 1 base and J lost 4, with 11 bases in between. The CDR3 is CASSLGVVPGNTIYF. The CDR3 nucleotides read TGTGCCAGCAGCTTAGGCGTTGTACCGGGAAACACCATATATTTT. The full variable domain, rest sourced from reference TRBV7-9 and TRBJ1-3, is DTGVSQNPRHKITKRGQNVTFRCDPISEHNRLYWYRQTLGQGPEFLTYFQNEAQLEKSRLLSDRFSAERPKGSFSTLEIQRTEQGDSAMYLCASSLGVVPGNTIYFGEGSWLTVV.

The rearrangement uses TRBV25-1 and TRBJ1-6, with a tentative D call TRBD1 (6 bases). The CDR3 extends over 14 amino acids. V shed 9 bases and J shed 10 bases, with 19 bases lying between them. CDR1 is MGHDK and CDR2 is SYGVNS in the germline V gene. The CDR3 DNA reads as TGTGCCAGTAGTACCCAGGGGAGATTATCACCCCTCCACTTT. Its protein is CASSTQGRLSPLHF.

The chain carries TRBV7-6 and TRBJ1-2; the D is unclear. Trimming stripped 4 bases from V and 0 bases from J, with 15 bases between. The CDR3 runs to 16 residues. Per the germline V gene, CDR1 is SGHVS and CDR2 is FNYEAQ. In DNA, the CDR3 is TGTGCCAGCAGCTCCCCATTAGACATCGCTAACTATGGCTACACCTTC. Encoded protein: CASSSPLDIANYGYTF.

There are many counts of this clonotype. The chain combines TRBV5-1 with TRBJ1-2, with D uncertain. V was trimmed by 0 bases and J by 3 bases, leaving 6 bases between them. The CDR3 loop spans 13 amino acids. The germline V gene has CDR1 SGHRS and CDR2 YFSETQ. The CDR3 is CASSLAVDYGYTF. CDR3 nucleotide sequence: TGCGCCAGCAGCTTGGCAGTAGACTATGGCTACACCTTC.

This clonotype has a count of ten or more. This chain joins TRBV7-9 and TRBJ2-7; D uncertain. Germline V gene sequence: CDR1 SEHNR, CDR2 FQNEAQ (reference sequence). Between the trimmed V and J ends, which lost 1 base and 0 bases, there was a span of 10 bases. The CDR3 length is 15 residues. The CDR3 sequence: CASSLDRVLSYEQYF. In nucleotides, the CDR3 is TGTGCCAGCAGCTTAGATCGGGTGCTCTCCTACGAGCAGTACTTC.

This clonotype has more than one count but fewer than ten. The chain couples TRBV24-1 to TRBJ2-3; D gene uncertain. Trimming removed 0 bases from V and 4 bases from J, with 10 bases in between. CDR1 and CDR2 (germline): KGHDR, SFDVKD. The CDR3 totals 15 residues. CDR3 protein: CATSDLDNWADTQYF. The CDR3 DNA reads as TGTGCCACCAGTGATTTGGATAACTGGGCAGATACGCAGTATTTT.

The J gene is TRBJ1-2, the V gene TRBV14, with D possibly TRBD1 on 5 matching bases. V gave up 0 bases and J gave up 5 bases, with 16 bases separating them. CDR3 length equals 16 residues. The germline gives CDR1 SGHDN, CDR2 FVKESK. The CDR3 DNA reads TGTGCCAGCAGCCAAGATTGGACACAGCTGTATTATGGCTACACCTTC. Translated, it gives CASSQDWTQLYYGYTF.

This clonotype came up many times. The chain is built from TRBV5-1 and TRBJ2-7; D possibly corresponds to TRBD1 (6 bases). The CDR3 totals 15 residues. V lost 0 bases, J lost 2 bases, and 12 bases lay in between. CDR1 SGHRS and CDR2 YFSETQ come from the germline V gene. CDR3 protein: CASSLGFGQTYEQYF. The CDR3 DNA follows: TGCGCCAGCAGCTTGGGTTTTGGACAGACCTACGAGCAGTACTTC.